These 18 T cell receptor beta chains share one sample of origin, sequenced in a study of blood T cell repertoires in COVID-19. Generated by immunoSEQ multiplex PCR, the TCRdb table keeps only in-frame clones and is missing some. The sample comprises around 170,000 clones, about 91% of which are singletons, and roughly 3.7% rests with the top ten. Sequenced input: peripheral blood. The origin of the receptors is a woman aged 25 to 45 with acute or convalescent COVID-19.

The J gene is TRBJ2-7, the V gene TRBV27, with TRBD1 as a possible D gene (6 bases). The V gene's germline CDR1 is MNHEY and CDR2 SMNVEV (reference sequence). The CDR3 has 13 amino acids. The V gene lost 6 bases and the J gene lost 11 bases, with 20 bases spanning the gap. CDR3 nucleotide sequence: TGTGCCAGCAGGAGAGCGCCGGGACAAACGGAGTACTTC. Translating it yields CASRRAPGQTEYF.

CDR3 region: CASSKITGQGVYGYTF. The DNA for the CDR3 is TGTGCCAGCAGTAAGATCACGGGACAGGGGGTGTATGGCTACACCTTC. This sequence joins TRBV27 and TRBJ1-2, with 11 bases fitting TRBD1. After removal of 5 bases from V and 5 bases from J, the junction contained 10 bases not matched to a gene. The CDR3 has 16 amino acids. Germline values: CDR1 MNHEY, CDR2 SMNVEV (reference sequence).

The CDR3 DNA reads TGTGCCAGCAGTGGAGCGGGACGGGGGGAGCAGTACTTC. It is translated as CASSGAGRGEQYF. The chain joins TRBV25-1 to TRBJ2-7, with 7 bases aligning to TRBD2. This CDR3 contains 13 residues. J lost 7 bases, V lost 4 bases, and 7 bases had no gene match. Germline assignment: CDR1 MGHDK and CDR2 SYGVNS.

V and J are TRBV18 and TRBJ2-1; a weak D match, TRBD1 (6 bases). Trimming removed 2 bases from V and 0 bases from J, with 14 bases in between. The V gene's germline CDR1 is KGHSH and CDR2 LQKENI. The CDR3 is 17 amino acids. CDR3 coding DNA: TGTGCCAGCTCACCATTGCCGGGACACAGCTCCTACAATGAGCAGTTCTTC. Its protein is CASSPLPGHSSYNEQFF.

The J gene is TRBJ1-3, the V gene TRBV25-1; D unclear. This CDR3 spans 13 amino acids. In germline, CDR1 is MGHDK, CDR2 SYGVNS. V dropped 6 bases and J dropped 5 bases, with 11 bases sitting between them. CDR3 region: CASRGGKRNTIYF. The DNA for the CDR3 is TGTGCCAGCAGAGGCGGAAAAAGAAACACCATATATTTT.

The rearrangement links TRBV3-1 (or the pseudogene TRBV3-2) to TRBJ1-2; 7 bases align to TRBD1. The CDR3 sequence is 14 residues long. The V and J ends lost 4 bases and 8 bases, in that order; junction bases with no gene match: 10. Germline V gene sequence: CDR1 LGHDT, CDR2 YNNKEL (reference sequence). CDR3 amino acids: CASSPRQGLGGYTF. Here the CDR3 DNA reads TGTGCCAGCAGCCCGAGACAGGGCTTAGGCGGCTACACCTTC.

V usage is TRBV29-1 and J usage is TRBJ1-4; D remains ambiguous. Germline V gives CDR1 SQVTM, CDR2 ANQGSEA. Trimming removed 3 bases from V and 6 bases from J, with 8 bases in between. The CDR3 covers 12 residues. This CDR3 reads CSVEGSYEKLFF. The DNA of the CDR3 is TGCAGCGTTGAGGGCAGCTATGAAAAACTGTTTTTT.

This chain connects TRBV9 to TRBJ1-3, with a tentative D call TRBD1 (6 bases). The germline CDR1 and CDR2 sequences are SGDLS and YYNGEE. The CDR3 consists of 14 residues. V was cut by 2 bases and J by 4 bases, with 10 bases left in between. In DNA, the CDR3 is TGTGCCAGCAGCGTCGGGACAACCGGAAACACCATATATTTT. Its protein is CASSVGTTGNTIYF.

The genes are TRBV18 and TRBJ1-5; D is undetermined. The CDR3 spans 14 residues. V dropped 1 base and J dropped 10 bases, with 14 bases sitting between them. The germline CDR1 and CDR2 sequences are KGHSH and LQKENI. For the CDR3, the DNA is TGTGCCAGCTCACCACAGCCCCTTAATGGTCCCCAGCATTTT. It codes for CASSPQPLNGPQHF.

This chain uses TRBV5-1 with TRBJ2-7, with D maybe TRBD2 (7 bases). Germline lookup yields CDR1 SGHRS and CDR2 YFSETQ. Trimming cost V 2 bases and J 2 bases, with 14 bases left between them. The CDR3 extends over 15 amino acids. CDR3 residues: CASSLGGEGPYEQYF. CDR3 in DNA: TGCGCCAGCAGCTTAGGGGGGGAGGGACCCTACGAGCAGTACTTC.

The chain carries TRBV3-1 (or the pseudogene TRBV3-2) and TRBJ2-7; the D gene is possibly TRBD2 (7 bases). This CDR3 is built from 14 residues. CDR1 and CDR2 (germline): LGHDT, YNNKEL (reference sequence). V was trimmed by 6 bases and J by 3 bases, leaving 15 bases between them. The CDR3 here is CASRGGPGDYEQYF. In DNA form, the CDR3 reads TGTGCCAGCAGGGGAGGGCCAGGGGACTACGAGCAGTACTTC.

The chain recombines TRBV5-1 with TRBJ2-7, with TRBD1 as a possible D gene (7 bases). Germline CDR1 is SGHRS and CDR2 is YFSETQ. Trimming removed 4 bases from V and 5 bases from J, with 19 bases in between. The CDR3 covers 15 residues. The CDR3 DNA sequence: TGCGCCAGCAGCCTGCAGGGGGGAGGCATCGACGAGCAGTACTTC. It codes for CASSLQGGGIDEQYF.

This chain uses TRBV28 with TRBJ2-7; possible D gene TRBD1, 5 bases. The germline V gene encodes CDR1 MDHEN and CDR2 SYDVKM. V was pared by 6 bases and J by 4 bases, with 13 bases between. The CDR3 loop spans 13 amino acids. The CDR3 DNA follows: TGTGCCAGCAGATTCCAACAGGAATACGAGCAGTACTTC. It yields the protein CASRFQQEYEQYF.

The gene calls are TRBV2 and TRBJ2-1; maybe TRBD2 (5 bases). CDR3 size: 15 residues. The V end lost 2 bases, the J end lost 2 bases, and 10 bases lay between the germline ends. Germline V gene lookup returns CDR1 SNHLY and CDR2 FYNNEI. The CDR3 region is CASSELRAAYNEQFF. The CDR3 nucleotides are TGTGCCAGCAGTGAATTGCGGGCCGCCTACAATGAGCAGTTCTTC. Full variable domain (outside the CDR3, taken from reference TRBV2 and TRBJ2-1): EPEVTQTPSHQVTQMGQEVILRCVPISNHLYFYWYRQILGQKVEFLVSFYNNEISEKSEIFDDQFSVERPDGSNFTLKIRSTKLEDSAMYFCASSELRAAYNEQFFGPGTRLTVL.

The chain employs TRBV11-2 and TRBJ1-5; D is perhaps TRBD1 (6 bases). The CDR3 contains 14 residues. Per the germline V gene, CDR1 is SGHAT and CDR2 is FQNNGV. V lost 5 bases and J 1 base, leaving 9 bases between the germline ends. The CDR3 DNA reads TGTGCCAGCAGCATGCAGGGGAGCAATCAGCCCCAGCATTTT. Protein product: CASSMQGSNQPQHF.

CDR3 nucleotides: TGTGCCAGCGCCCAGGCCACAGATACGCAGTATTTT. Its protein product is CASAQATDTQYF. The genes are TRBV11-3 and TRBJ2-3, with D unresolved. CDR3 length: 12 amino acids. Looked up from germline, CDR1 is SGHNT and CDR2 is YENEEA. V lost 8 bases and J 2 bases, leaving 8 bases between the germline ends.

The rearrangement links TRBV12-3 or TRBV12-4 to TRBJ2-2; unclear D gene. CDR3 length: 12 amino acids. V was clipped by 3 bases and J by 8 bases, with 7 bases between them. The DNA of the CDR3 is TGTGCCAGCAGTTTCTACCTTGGGGAGCTGTTTTTT. It yields the protein CASSFYLGELFF.

Worth noting for this clone: An end of the junction does not agree with germline; a read error may underlie this. The chain links TRBV2 to TRBJ1-1, with 7 bases that match TRBD1. The CDR3 totals 13 residues. CDR1 is SNHLY, CDR2 FYNNEI, per germline. CDR3 loop: CASSYDRTGHNSF. The CDR3 DNA reads as TGTGCCAGCAGTTATGATAGGACAGGACACAATTCCTTT.